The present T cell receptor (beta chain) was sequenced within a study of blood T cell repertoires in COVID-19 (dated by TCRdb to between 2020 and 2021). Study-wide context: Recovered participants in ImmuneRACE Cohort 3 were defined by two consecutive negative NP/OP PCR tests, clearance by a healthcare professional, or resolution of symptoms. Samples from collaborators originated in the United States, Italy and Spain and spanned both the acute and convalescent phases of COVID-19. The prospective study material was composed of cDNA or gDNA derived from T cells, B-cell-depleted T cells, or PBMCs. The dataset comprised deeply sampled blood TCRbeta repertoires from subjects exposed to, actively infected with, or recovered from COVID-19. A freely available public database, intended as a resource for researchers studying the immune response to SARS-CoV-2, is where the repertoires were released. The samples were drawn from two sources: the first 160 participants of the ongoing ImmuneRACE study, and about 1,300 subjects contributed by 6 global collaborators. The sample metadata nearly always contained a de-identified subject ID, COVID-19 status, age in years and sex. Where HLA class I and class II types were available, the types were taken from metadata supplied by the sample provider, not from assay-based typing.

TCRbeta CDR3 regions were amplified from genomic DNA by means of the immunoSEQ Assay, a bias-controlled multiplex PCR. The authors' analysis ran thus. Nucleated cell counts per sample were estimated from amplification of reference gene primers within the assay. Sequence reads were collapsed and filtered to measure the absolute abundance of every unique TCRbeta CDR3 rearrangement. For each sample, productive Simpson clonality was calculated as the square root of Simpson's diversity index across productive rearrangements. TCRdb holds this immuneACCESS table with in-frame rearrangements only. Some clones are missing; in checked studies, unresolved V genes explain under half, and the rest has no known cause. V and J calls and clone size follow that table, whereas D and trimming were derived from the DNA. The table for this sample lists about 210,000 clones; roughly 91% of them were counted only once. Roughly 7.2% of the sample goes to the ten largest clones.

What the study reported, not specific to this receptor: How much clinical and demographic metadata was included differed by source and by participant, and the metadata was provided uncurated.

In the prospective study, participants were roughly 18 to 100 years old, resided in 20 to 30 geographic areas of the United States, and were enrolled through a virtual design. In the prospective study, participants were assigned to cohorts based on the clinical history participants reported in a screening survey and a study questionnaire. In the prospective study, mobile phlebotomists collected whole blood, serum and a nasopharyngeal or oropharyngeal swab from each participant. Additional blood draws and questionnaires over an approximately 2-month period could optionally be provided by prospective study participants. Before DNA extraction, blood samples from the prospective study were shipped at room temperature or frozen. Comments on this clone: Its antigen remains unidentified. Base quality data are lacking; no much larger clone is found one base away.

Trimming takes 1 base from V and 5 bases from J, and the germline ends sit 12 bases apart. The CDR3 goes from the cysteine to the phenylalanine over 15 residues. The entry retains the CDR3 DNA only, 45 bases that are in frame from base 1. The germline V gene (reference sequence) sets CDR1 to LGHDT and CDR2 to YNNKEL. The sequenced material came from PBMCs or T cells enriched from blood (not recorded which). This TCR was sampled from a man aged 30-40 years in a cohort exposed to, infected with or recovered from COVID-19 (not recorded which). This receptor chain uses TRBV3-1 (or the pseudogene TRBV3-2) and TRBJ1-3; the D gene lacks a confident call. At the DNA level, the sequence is TGTGCCAGCAGCCAAGCGGCAGGCATACGAAACACCATATATTTT. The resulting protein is CASSQAAGIRNTIYF.